Shown below are 9 T cell receptor beta chains from a single sample sequenced in a study of CD8 T cells in ankylosing spondylitis. TCRdb passed the 5' RACE reads through MiXCR, listing each CDR3 protein once. The sample consists of about 240,000 distinct CDR3 sequences, roughly 8.6% of them appearing once. Sample: blood, either unsorted or a sorted T cell fraction (not recorded which). These receptors were collected from a male donor with ankylosing spondylitis or in good health (not recorded which).

This clonotype showed up many times. The genes are TRBV20-1 and TRBJ2-1; D may correspond to TRBD1 or TRBD2 (5 bases each). Germline CDR1 reads DFQATT; CDR2 reads SNEGSKA (reference sequence). Trimming pared 3 bases from V and 4 bases from J, leaving 16 bases between. The CDR3 is made up of 15 amino acids. The CDR3 loop reads CSARGTAGGYNEQFF. CDR3 bases: TGCAGTGCTAGGGGGACGGCTGGGGGTTACAATGAGCAGTTCTTC.

At least ten counts were recorded for this clonotype. The chain uses TRBV7-2 and TRBJ2-5; D unclear. Trimming left V 4 bases short and J 3 bases short, with 9 bases between. Germline CDR1 is SGHTA and CDR2 is FQGNSA. The CDR3 runs 13 residues. The DNA for the CDR3 is TGTGCCAGCAGCTCCCGATCAGAAGAGACCCAGTACTTC. This codes for CASSSRSEETQYF.

Notes on this clonotype: A read error may be the cause here, since a much bigger clone is one base away. The chain carries TRBV3-1 and TRBJ1-2, with 7 bases matching TRBD1. With 4 bases clipped from V and 7 bases from J, the junction kept 12 bases outside the gene matches. This CDR3 region has 15 residues. Germline V gene lookup returns CDR1 LGHDT and CDR2 YNNKEL (reference sequence). The CDR3 loop reads CASSRPGQRSSGYTF. The CDR3 DNA sequence: TGTGCCAGCAGCCGGCCGGGACAGCGATCGTCTGGCTACACCTTC.

This clonotype has ten or more counts. This chain connects TRBV27 to TRBJ1-2; D possibly corresponds to TRBD1 (6 bases). The germline gives CDR1 MNHEY, CDR2 SMNVEV (reference sequence). The CDR3 covers 18 residues. Trimming pared 5 bases from V and 3 bases from J, leaving 25 bases between. CDR3 region: CASSPRGTGNRGDYGYTF. Written as DNA, the CDR3 is TGTGCCAGCAGTCCTCGGGGAACAGGGAATAGAGGGGACTATGGCTACACCTTC.

This clonotype was recorded a few times. The V gene is TRBV7-2, the J gene TRBJ2-1; TRBD2 is a possible D gene (6 bases). Per the germline V gene, CDR1 is SGHTA and CDR2 is FQGNSA. Trimming removed 0 bases from V and 6 bases from J, with 15 bases in between. This CDR3 has 16 residues. CDR3 residues: CASSLAAGGFRNEQFF. CDR3 in DNA: TGTGCCAGCAGCTTAGCGGCCGGGGGTTTTCGCAATGAGCAGTTCTTC.

This clonotype was counted many times. The chain employs TRBV5-1 and TRBJ2-4; D is perhaps TRBD2 (7 bases). Deletions cut 5 bases from V and 7 bases from J, with 19 bases between. Germline CDR1 reads SGHRS; CDR2 reads YFSETQ. The length of the CDR3 is 15 residues. The CDR3 spells CASRPYGGGENIQYF. The DNA for the CDR3 is TGCGCCAGCAGGCCGTATGGGGGGGGCGAGAACATTCAGTACTTC.

In the case of this clonotype: This may stem from a read error, because a much larger clone lies one nucleotide away. This chain links TRBV6-1 with TRBJ1-4; no reliable D call. The germline CDR1 and CDR2 sequences are MNHNS and SASEGT. The CDR3 is 13 residues long. Trimming took 10 bases from V and 8 from J, leaving 17 bases between them. This CDR3 is CAIARVVNEKLFF. The CDR3 nucleotides read TGTGCCATCGCCCGGGTTGTCAACGAAAAACTGTTTTTT.

In this sample, this clonotype turned up many times. The chain carries TRBV14 and TRBJ2-5, with TRBD2 as a possible D gene (5 bases). This CDR3 is 16 amino acids long. V was pared by 0 bases and J by 2 bases, with 13 bases between. Per germline, CDR1 SGHDN and CDR2 FVKESK. DNA for the CDR3: TGTGCCAGCAGCCAAGATCATCGAGGGTGGCAAGAGACCCAGTACTTC. The encoded protein is CASSQDHRGWQETQYF.

In its sample, this clonotype was seen many times. V is TRBV4-1 and J is TRBJ1-1; D is uncertain. The CDR3 totals 14 residues. V was trimmed by 4 bases and J by 6 bases, leaving 15 bases between them. Germline lookup yields CDR1 MGHRA and CDR2 YSYEKL. CDR3 sequence (DNA): TGCGCCAGCAGCCCCACCCGCTCTGGCGCTGAAGCTTTCTTT. This gives the protein CASSPTRSGAEAFF.